A selection of T cell receptor beta chains follows, all from one sample in a study of glioma-infiltrating T cells after dendritic cell vaccination. Sequencing used immunoSEQ multiplex PCR; TCRdb keeps in-frame clones, though not all of them. This table holds 100,000 to 120,000 clones, nearly 90% found once. The sequencing here drew on blood, taken after dendritic cell vaccination. These receptors were taken from a human donor with glioblastoma. The CDR3 runs from the conserved cysteine through the conserved F or W. The order of the fields is J gene, V gene, D gene, clone size, CDR3 protein, CDR3 DNA. D genes are given only for firm matches. Rows may omit the clone size; those that give it use once, few, many or a size class.

j_gene: TRBJ2-3; v_gene: TRBV7-6; d_gene: TRBD2; abundance: NA; CDR3aa: CASSWTSGGTYTDTQYF; CDR3nt: TGTGCCAGCAGCTGGACTAGCGGGGGGACCTACACAGATACGCAGTATTTT
j_gene: TRBJ2-1; v_gene: TRBV20-1; d_gene: TRBD1; abundance: NA; CDR3aa: CSGRQGREQFF; CDR3nt: TGCAGTGGCCGACAGGGACGAGAGCAGTTCTTC
j_gene: TRBJ2-1; v_gene: TRBV9; d_gene: NA; abundance: NA; CDR3aa: CASSVRGDSSYNEQFF; CDR3nt: TGTGCCAGCAGCGTGCGCGGAGATAGCTCCTACAATGAGCAGTTCTTC
j_gene: TRBJ1-3; v_gene: TRBV5-1; d_gene: TRBD1; abundance: once; CDR3aa: CASSPRGTGIGNTIYF; CDR3nt: TGCGCCAGCAGCCCCCGCGGGACAGGTATTGGAAACACCATATATTTT
j_gene: TRBJ1-3; v_gene: TRBV19; d_gene: TRBD1; abundance: NA; CDR3aa: CATLRTGTGNTIYF; CDR3nt: TGTGCCACTTTACGGACAGGGACTGGAAACACCATATATTTT
j_gene: TRBJ2-1; v_gene: TRBV5-1; d_gene: TRBD1; abundance: NA; CDR3aa: CASSLGQGTYNEQFF; CDR3nt: TGCGCCAGCAGCTTAGGACAGGGAACCTACAATGAGCAGTTCTTC
j_gene: TRBJ1-1; v_gene: TRBV4-1; d_gene: TRBD1; abundance: once; CDR3aa: CASSPMAGTGEAFF; CDR3nt: TGCGCCAGCAGCCCAATGGCCGGGACAGGGGAAGCTTTCTTT
j_gene: TRBJ2-5; v_gene: TRBV6-6; d_gene: TRBD1; abundance: NA; CDR3aa: CASSLTGEETQYF; CDR3nt: TGTGCCAGCAGCTTAACAGGGGAAGAGACCCAGTACTTC
j_gene: TRBJ1-5; v_gene: TRBV6-5; d_gene: NA; abundance: few; CDR3aa: CASSLDTNQPQHF; CDR3nt: TGTGCCAGCAGCCTGGACACAAATCAGCCCCAGCATTTT
j_gene: TRBJ1-2; v_gene: TRBV6-5; d_gene: NA; abundance: few; CDR3aa: CASSYSHRVANGYTF; CDR3nt: TGTGCCAGCAGTTACTCCCACAGGGTTGCGAATGGCTACACCTTC
j_gene: TRBJ1-4; v_gene: TRBV7-8; d_gene: NA; abundance: NA; CDR3aa: CASSGEKLFF; CDR3nt: TGTGCCAGCTCGGGTGAAAAACTGTTTTTT
j_gene: TRBJ2-7; v_gene: TRBV6-5; d_gene: TRBD2; abundance: NA; CDR3aa: CASSYSGAGGYEQYF; CDR3nt: TGTGCCAGCAGTTACTCGGGGGCGGGGGGTTACGAGCAGTACTTC
j_gene: TRBJ2-3; v_gene: TRBV19; d_gene: TRBD1; abundance: NA; CDR3aa: CASSPGQGASGTDTQYF; CDR3nt: TGTGCCAGTTCTCCGGGACAGGGGGCATCTGGGACAGATACGCAGTATTTT
j_gene: TRBJ2-7; v_gene: TRBV19; d_gene: TRBD1; abundance: once; CDR3aa: CASSRVQGSDEQYF; CDR3nt: TGTGCCAGTAGTAGGGTACAGGGGTCCGACGAGCAGTACTTC
j_gene: TRBJ2-7; v_gene: TRBV30; d_gene: TRBD1; abundance: NA; CDR3aa: CAWSIRTGGAEKNEQYF; CDR3nt: TGTGCCTGGAGTATAAGGACAGGGGGCGCCGAAAAGAACGAGCAGTACTTC
j_gene: TRBJ2-1; v_gene: TRBV19; d_gene: TRBD2; abundance: NA; CDR3aa: CASSIRTSGSYNEQFF; CDR3nt: TGTGCCAGTAGTATCCGGACTAGCGGCTCCTACAATGAGCAGTTCTTC
j_gene: TRBJ2-1; v_gene: TRBV5-1; d_gene: TRBD2; abundance: NA; CDR3aa: CASSLGTSSRSYNEQFF; CDR3nt: TGCGCCAGCAGCTTAGGGACTAGCAGCCGCTCCTACAATGAGCAGTTCTTC
j_gene: TRBJ2-5; v_gene: TRBV11-1; d_gene: NA; abundance: NA; CDR3aa: CASSLGSLGRYQETQYF; CDR3nt: TGTGCCAGCAGCTTAGGGTCCCTGGGGAGGTACCAAGAGACCCAGTACTTC
j_gene: TRBJ1-1; v_gene: TRBV9; d_gene: NA; abundance: once; CDR3aa: CASSVDLANTEAFF; CDR3nt: TGTGCCAGCAGCGTAGATTTGGCGAACACTGAAGCTTTCTTT
j_gene: TRBJ1-2; v_gene: TRBV4-1; d_gene: TRBD1; abundance: NA; CDR3aa: CASSPQGQDNSYGYTF; CDR3nt: TGCGCCAGCAGCCCCCAAGGACAGGATAATAGCTATGGCTACACCTTC
j_gene: TRBJ1-2; v_gene: TRBV18; d_gene: NA; abundance: NA; CDR3aa: CASSPGGSDGVSGYTF; CDR3nt: TGTGCCAGCTCACCAGGGGGGTCCGATGGGGTGAGCGGCTACACCTTC
j_gene: TRBJ2-5; v_gene: TRBV6-1; d_gene: TRBD1; abundance: NA; CDR3aa: CASSPWTGAQETQYF; CDR3nt: TGTGCCAGCAGTCCCTGGACAGGGGCCCAAGAGACCCAGTACTTC
j_gene: TRBJ2-7; v_gene: TRBV11-3; d_gene: NA; abundance: NA; CDR3aa: CASSLVQGPYEQYF; CDR3nt: TGTGCCAGCAGCTTAGTTCAGGGTCCGTACGAGCAGTACTTC
j_gene: TRBJ1-2; v_gene: TRBV7-9; d_gene: TRBD1; abundance: NA; CDR3aa: CASSLGQVSYGYTF; CDR3nt: TGTGCCAGCAGCCTTGGACAGGTTTCCTATGGCTACACCTTC
j_gene: TRBJ1-1; v_gene: TRBV2; d_gene: NA; abundance: few; CDR3aa: CASSGRQPIEAFF; CDR3nt: TGTGCCAGCAGTGGGAGACAGCCGATTGAAGCTTTCTTT
j_gene: TRBJ2-5; v_gene: TRBV21-1; d_gene: NA; abundance: NA; CDR3aa: CASSKDPREQETQYF; CDR3nt: TGTGCCAGCAGCAAAGACCCCAGGGAACAAGAGACCCAGTACTTC
j_gene: TRBJ2-1; v_gene: TRBV6-1; d_gene: TRBD2; abundance: NA; CDR3aa: CASSGLAEREQFF; CDR3nt: TGTGCCAGCAGTGGACTAGCGGAAAGAGAGCAGTTCTTC
j_gene: TRBJ1-1; v_gene: TRBV9; d_gene: NA; abundance: once; CDR3aa: CASSEGSGATEAFF; CDR3nt: TGTGCCAGCAGCGAGGGGTCAGGAGCTACCGAAGCTTTCTTT
j_gene: TRBJ1-1; v_gene: TRBV5-1; d_gene: NA; abundance: NA; CDR3aa: CASSLGAMNTEAFF; CDR3nt: TGCGCCAGCAGCTTAGGGGCGATGAACACTGAAGCTTTCTTT
j_gene: TRBJ1-2; v_gene: TRBV10-1; d_gene: NA; abundance: NA; CDR3aa: CASSESPDYGYTF; CDR3nt: TGCGCCAGCAGTGAGTCACCAGATTATGGCTACACCTTC
j_gene: TRBJ2-1; v_gene: TRBV7-9; d_gene: TRBD2; abundance: NA; CDR3aa: CASRPPSGNENEQFF; CDR3nt: TGTGCCAGCAGACCCCCTAGCGGGAATGAGAATGAGCAGTTCTTC
j_gene: TRBJ1-2; v_gene: TRBV13; d_gene: TRBD1; abundance: NA; CDR3aa: CASTGQGQGYTF; CDR3nt: TGTGCCAGCACAGGACAGGGTCAGGGCTACACCTTC
j_gene: TRBJ2-1; v_gene: TRBV29-1; d_gene: TRBD1; abundance: NA; CDR3aa: CSVTFRDRQFF; CDR3nt: TGCAGCGTCACCTTCCGGGACAGGCAGTTCTTC
j_gene: TRBJ2-1; v_gene: TRBV20-1; d_gene: NA; abundance: NA; CDR3aa: CSASLLDEQFF; CDR3nt: TGCAGTGCTAGCTTGTTAGATGAGCAGTTCTTC
j_gene: TRBJ2-5; v_gene: TRBV11-2; d_gene: TRBD2; abundance: NA; CDR3aa: CASSLDLASGGRLGETQYF; CDR3nt: TGTGCCAGCAGCTTAGATTTGGCTAGCGGGGGGAGGTTAGGGGAGACCCAGTACTTC
j_gene: TRBJ2-7; v_gene: TRBV2; d_gene: NA; abundance: NA; CDR3aa: CASRQLGYEQYF; CDR3nt: TGTGCCAGCCGACAGCTAGGCTACGAGCAGTACTTC
j_gene: TRBJ2-7; v_gene: TRBV4-1; d_gene: TRBD1; abundance: NA; CDR3aa: CASSQEWTGGHEQYF; CDR3nt: TGCGCCAGCAGCCAAGAATGGACAGGGGGCCACGAGCAGTACTTC
j_gene: TRBJ1-5; v_gene: TRBV7-3; d_gene: TRBD1; abundance: NA; CDR3aa: CASSLRAFWDSYSNQPQHF; CDR3nt: TGTGCCAGCAGCTTACGGGCGTTTTGGGACAGCTATAGCAATCAGCCCCAGCATTTT
j_gene: TRBJ2-7; v_gene: TRBV27; d_gene: TRBD1; abundance: NA; CDR3aa: CASSQGQGDYEQYF; CDR3nt: TGTGCCAGCAGCCAGGGACAGGGGGACTACGAGCAGTACTTC
j_gene: TRBJ2-3; v_gene: TRBV7-8; d_gene: NA; abundance: NA; CDR3aa: CASSLSRNTQYF; CDR3nt: TGTGCCAGCAGCTTATCCCGTAATACGCAGTATTTT
j_gene: TRBJ1-2; v_gene: TRBV11-2; d_gene: NA; abundance: NA; CDR3aa: CASSRQNGYTF; CDR3nt: TGTGCCAGCAGCAGACAGAATGGCTACACCTTC
j_gene: TRBJ2-7; v_gene: TRBV5-4; d_gene: NA; abundance: NA; CDR3aa: CASSLWRAYEQYF; CDR3nt: TGTGCCAGCAGCTTGTGGAGGGCGTACGAGCAGTACTTC
j_gene: TRBJ2-2; v_gene: TRBV11-2; d_gene: NA; abundance: NA; CDR3aa: CASSPRLGGTGELFF; CDR3nt: TGTGCCAGCAGCCCTCGCCTCGGAGGCACCGGGGAGCTGTTTTTT
j_gene: TRBJ2-2; v_gene: TRBV11-3; d_gene: NA; abundance: NA; CDR3aa: CASSSAGNTGELFF; CDR3nt: TGTGCCAGCAGCTCCGCGGGGAACACCGGGGAGCTGTTTTTT
j_gene: TRBJ1-3; v_gene: TRBV18; d_gene: TRBD1; abundance: NA; CDR3aa: CASSPRTGAGNTIYF; CDR3nt: TGTGCCAGCTCACCACGGACAGGGGCTGGAAACACCATATATTTT
j_gene: TRBJ1-6; v_gene: TRBV30; d_gene: NA; abundance: NA; CDR3aa: CAWSAFGRSPLHF; CDR3nt: TGTGCCTGGAGTGCGTTCGGGAGATCACCCCTCCACTTT
j_gene: TRBJ2-1; v_gene: TRBV5-1; d_gene: NA; abundance: NA; CDR3aa: CASSLGLTYNEQFF; CDR3nt: TGCGCCAGCAGCTTGGGGCTGACCTACAATGAGCAGTTCTTC
j_gene: TRBJ1-2; v_gene: TRBV6-1; d_gene: TRBD1; abundance: NA; CDR3aa: CASKLPGQGNGYTF; CDR3nt: TGTGCCAGCAAATTACCGGGACAGGGTAATGGCTACACCTTC
j_gene: TRBJ1-2; v_gene: TRBV7-2; d_gene: TRBD1; abundance: NA; CDR3aa: CASNPLAVQGASNYGYTF; CDR3nt: TGTGCCAGCAACCCCCTCGCTGTGCAGGGGGCTTCGAACTATGGCTACACCTTC